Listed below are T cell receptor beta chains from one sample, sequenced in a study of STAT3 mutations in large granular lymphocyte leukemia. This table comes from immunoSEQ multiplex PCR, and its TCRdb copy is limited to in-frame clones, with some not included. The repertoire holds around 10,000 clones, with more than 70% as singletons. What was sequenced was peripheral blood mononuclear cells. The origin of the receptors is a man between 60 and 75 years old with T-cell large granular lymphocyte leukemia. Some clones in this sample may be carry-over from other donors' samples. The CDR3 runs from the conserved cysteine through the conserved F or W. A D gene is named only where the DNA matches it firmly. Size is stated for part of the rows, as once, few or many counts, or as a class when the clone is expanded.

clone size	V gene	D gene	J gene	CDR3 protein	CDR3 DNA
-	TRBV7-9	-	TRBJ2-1	CASSLEPTYNEQFF	TGTGCCAGCAGCTTAGAGCCGACCTACAATGAGCAGTTCTTC
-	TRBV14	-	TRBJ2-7	CASSQRVQVDEQYF	TGTGCCAGCAGCCAAAGGGTCCAAGTCGACGAGCAGTACTTC
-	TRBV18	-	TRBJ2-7	CASAPGLANYEQYF	TGTGCCAGCGCACCAGGGCTAGCGAACTACGAGCAGTACTTC
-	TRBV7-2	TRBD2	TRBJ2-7	CASSSLGAGLSDEQYF	TGTGCCAGCAGCTCCCTTGGAGCGGGGCTGTCGGACGAGCAGTACTTC
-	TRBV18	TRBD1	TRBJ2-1	CASSEQGSDYNEQFF	TGTGCCAGCTCAGAACAGGGGTCCGACTACAATGAGCAGTTCTTC
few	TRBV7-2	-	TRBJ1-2	CASSLRGGQPGYGYTF	TGTGCCAGCAGCTTACGTGGTGGGCAGCCGGGGTATGGCTACACCTTC
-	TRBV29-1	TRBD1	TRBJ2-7	CSGQGTGPEYF	TGCAGCGGACAGGGTACAGGTCCTGAGTACTTC
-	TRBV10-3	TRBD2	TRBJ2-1	CAISGGLAGGSNEQFF	TGTGCCATCAGTGGGGGACTAGCGGGAGGGTCGAATGAGCAGTTCTTC
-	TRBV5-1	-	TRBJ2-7	CASQPWGIHEQYF	TGCGCCAGCCAGCCCTGGGGAATCCACGAGCAGTACTTC
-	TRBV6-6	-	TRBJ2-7	CASSYPPGVAYEQYF	TGTGCCAGCAGTTACCCCCCAGGGGTCGCCTACGAGCAGTACTTC
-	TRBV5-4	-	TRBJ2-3	CASSLAPSTDTQYF	TGTGCCAGCAGCTTGGCACCCAGCACAGATACGCAGTATTTT
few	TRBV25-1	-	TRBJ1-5	CASSEWGGGQPQHF	TGTGCCAGCAGTGAATGGGGGGGCGGGCAGCCCCAGCATTTT
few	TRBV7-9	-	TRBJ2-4	CASRRAGAKNIQYF	TGTGCCAGCAGGAGGGCTGGGGCCAAAAACATTCAGTACTTC
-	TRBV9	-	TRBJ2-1	CASSVSRAQSWGATYNEQFF	TGTGCCAGCAGCGTATCCAGAGCACAGTCTTGGGGAGCCACCTACAATGAGCAGTTCTTC
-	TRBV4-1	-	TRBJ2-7	CASSRDSRSTEQYF	TGCGCCAGCAGCCGGGACTCCCGCTCCACCGAGCAGTACTTC
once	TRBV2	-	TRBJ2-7	CASSEAGPYEQYF	TGTGCCAGCAGTGAGGCGGGTCCCTACGAGCAGTACTTC
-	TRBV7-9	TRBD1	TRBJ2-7	CASSSGQVPYEQYF	TGTGCCAGCAGCTCGGGACAGGTCCCCTACGAGCAGTACTTC
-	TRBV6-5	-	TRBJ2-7	CASRPQVSYEQYF	TGTGCCAGCAGGCCTCAGGTTTCCTACGAGCAGTACTTC
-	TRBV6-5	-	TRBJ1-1	CASSYRGAAEAFF	TGTGCCAGCAGTTACCGGGGGGCCGCTGAAGCTTTCTTT
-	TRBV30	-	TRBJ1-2	CAWSRDRPYGYTF	TGTGCCTGGAGTAGGGACCGGCCCTATGGCTACACCTTC
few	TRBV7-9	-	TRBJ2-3	CASSTRVAKEGTDTQYF	TGTGCCAGCAGCACCCGGGTGGCCAAGGAGGGCACAGATACGCAGTATTTT
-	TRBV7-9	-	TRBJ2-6	CASSLGAGLISGANVLTF	TGTGCCAGCAGCTTAGGGGCGGGCTTGATCTCTGGGGCCAACGTCCTGACTTTC
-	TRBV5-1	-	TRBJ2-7	CASSLENYEQYF	TGCGCCAGCAGCTTGGAAAACTACGAGCAGTACTTC
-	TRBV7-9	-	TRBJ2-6	CASSLTGMAGAGANVLTF	TGTGCCAGCAGCCTAACCGGCATGGCGGGTGCTGGGGCCAACGTCCTGACTTTC
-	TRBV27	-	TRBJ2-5	CASGLLGVQETQYF	TGTGCCAGCGGGCTTCTAGGGGTGCAAGAGACCCAGTACTTC
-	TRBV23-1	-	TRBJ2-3	CASSQSVSTDTQYF	TGCGCCAGCAGTCAATCGGTCAGCACAGATACGCAGTATTTT
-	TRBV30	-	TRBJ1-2	CAWVRDIKRGYTF	TGTGCCTGGGTCCGGGACATCAAGCGTGGCTACACCTTC
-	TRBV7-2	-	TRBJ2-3	CASSLRAALSTDTQYF	TGTGCCAGCAGCTTAAGGGCGGCCCTTAGCACAGATACGCAGTATTTT
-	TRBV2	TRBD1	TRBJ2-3	CASSEASGQGLDTQYF	TGTGCCAGCAGTGAAGCGTCAGGACAGGGGCTGGATACGCAGTATTTT
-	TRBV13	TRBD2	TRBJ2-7	CASSLAPSGSTEQYF	TGTGCCAGCAGCTTAGCCCCTAGCGGGAGTACAGAGCAGTACTTC
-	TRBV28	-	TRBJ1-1	CASSLFPNTEAFF	TGTGCCAGCAGTTTATTTCCGAACACTGAAGCTTTCTTT
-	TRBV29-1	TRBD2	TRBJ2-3	CSGTSGSWADTQYF	TGCAGTGGGACTAGCGGGAGTTGGGCAGATACGCAGTATTTT
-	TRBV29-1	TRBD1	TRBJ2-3	CSVLQGSTDTQYF	TGCAGCGTACTACAGGGGAGCACAGATACGCAGTATTTT
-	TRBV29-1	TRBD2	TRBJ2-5	CSVEWGLAGPGTQYF	TGCAGCGTTGAATGGGGACTAGCGGGCCCTGGGACCCAGTACTTC
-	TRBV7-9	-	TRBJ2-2	CASSKGPRAMFPGELFF	TGTGCCAGCAGCAAGGGGCCCAGGGCAATGTTTCCCGGGGAGCTGTTTTTT
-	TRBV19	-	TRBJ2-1	CASSMHNEQFF	TGTGCCAGTAGTATGCACAATGAGCAGTTCTTC
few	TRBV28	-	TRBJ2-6	CASIAGYGANVLTF	TGTGCCAGCATCGCAGGGTATGGGGCCAACGTCCTGACTTTC
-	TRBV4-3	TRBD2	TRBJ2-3	CASSQVRQGGGTDTQYF	TGCGCCAGCAGCCAAGTGAGGCAGGGAGGGGGCACAGATACGCAGTATTTT
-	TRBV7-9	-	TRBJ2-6	CASSLAMEGSGANVLTF	TGTGCCAGCAGCTTAGCGATGGAGGGTTCTGGGGCCAACGTCCTGACTTTC
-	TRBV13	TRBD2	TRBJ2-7	CASSSWTSSNFRYF	TGTGCCAGCAGCTCCTGGACTAGCTCGAATTTTCGGTACTTC
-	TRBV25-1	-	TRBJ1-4	CASSAVGGGEKLFF	TGTGCCAGCAGCGCGGTTGGGGGAGGTGAAAAACTGTTTTTT
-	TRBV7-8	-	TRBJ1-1	CASSSQQNTEAFF	TGTGCCAGCAGCTCACAACAGAACACTGAAGCTTTCTTT
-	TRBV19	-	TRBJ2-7	CASSIDWGSYEQYF	TGTGCCAGTAGTATCGACTGGGGTTCCTACGAGCAGTACTTC
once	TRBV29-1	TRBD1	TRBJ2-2	CSVASGTGTNTGELFF	TGCAGCGTTGCCTCCGGGACAGGGACGAACACCGGGGAGCTGTTTTTT
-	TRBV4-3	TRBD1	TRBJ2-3	CASSPDRGNTDTQYF	TGCGCCAGCAGCCCGGACAGGGGGAACACAGATACGCAGTATTTT
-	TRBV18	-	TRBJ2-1	CASSPLAEVSGSYNEQFF	TGTGCCAGCTCACCATTGGCTGAGGTTAGCGGTTCCTACAATGAGCAGTTCTTC
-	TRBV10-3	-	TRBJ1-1	CAIRVGLLNTEAFF	TGTGCCATCAGGGTGGGACTCTTGAACACTGAAGCTTTCTTT
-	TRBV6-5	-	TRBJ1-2	CASSYSSHYGYTF	TGTGCCAGCAGTTACTCAAGCCACTATGGCTACACCTTC
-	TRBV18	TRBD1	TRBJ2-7	CASSASRDSLYEQYF	TGTGCCAGCTCAGCATCCCGGGACAGCCTCTACGAGCAGTACTTC